This T cell receptor beta chain was identified in a study of early T cells in non-severe SARS-CoV-2 infection. Study context: RNA in bulk from unsorted whole blood was sequenced, and chains were unpaired.

CDR1 KGHSH and CDR2 LQKENI come from the germline V gene. CDR3 length: 12 residues. The V end lost 2 bases, the J end lost 4 bases, and 5 bases lay between the germline ends. The TCR library protocol attached unique molecular identifiers to the individual cDNA molecules. TCRdb recomputed calls from the 5' RACE reads with MiXCR, one row per CDR3 protein. Of 35,000 to 40,000 distinct CDR3 sequences detected, 5.8% appear once; the ten largest clones hold around 7.6%. The chain carries TRBV18 and TRBJ2-5; D remains unclear. The specimen was whole blood. The sequence came from an adult who was a healthcare worker with PCR-confirmed SARS-CoV-2 infection or an uninfected control (not recorded which). The CDR3, as DNA: TGTGCCAGCTCACCAAAGGGAGAGACCCAGTACTTC. Translating gives CASSPKGETQYF. Supplemented by reference TRBV18 and TRBJ2-5, the full variable domain reads NAGVMQNPRHLVRRRGQEARLRCSPMKGHSHVYWYRQLPEEGLKFMVYLQKENIIDESGMPKERFSAEFPKEGPSILRIQQVVRGDSAAYFCASSPKGETQYFGPGTRLLVL.